This TCR beta chain is drawn from a study of naive and memory T cell subsets. J was trimmed by 3 bases and V by 1 base; bases with no gene match: 2. The CDR3 loop spans 15 amino acids. Germline V gene lookup returns CDR1 SQVTM and CDR2 ANQGSEA. An equimolar mix of two oligonucleotides served as the beta constant-region primer for TRBC1 and TRBC2. The ligated cDNA underwent four PCR rounds using SP2 and nested alpha and beta constant-region primers. TCRdb used MiXCR to reprocess the UMI-ligation and nested PCR reads, holding one entry per CDR3 protein. The data hold some 83,000 distinct CDR3 sequences, with around 9% observed a single time.

This sequence originates from a human donor in good health. This sequence joins TRBV29-1 and TRBJ2-4, with TRBD2 matching 11 bases. The sample comprised naive CD8+ T cells from blood. CDR3: CSVEGLAGGKNIQYF. In nucleotides, the CDR3 is TGCAGCGTTGAAGGTCTAGCGGGAGGCAAAAACATTCAGTACTTC.